Listed below are T cell receptor beta chains from one sample, sequenced in a study of CXCR3-negative and CXCR3-positive naive CD8 T cells. TCRdb reprocessed the 5' RACE reads and stores each CDR3 protein as one record, lacking DNA. This sample's clone table lists over 55,000 distinct CDR3 sequences. Sequenced sample: naive CXCR3+ CD8+ T cells from blood. These receptors all come from a human donor in good health. Some clones in this sample may be carry-over from other donors' samples. Both conserved end residues are part of each CDR3. Not every row has a clone size; where given, it reads once, few, many or a size class.

>NA|TRBV29-1|TRBJ1-2
CSVEYGYRGYTF
>NA|TRBV6-5|TRBJ2-7
CASSYGERGVSYEQYF
>NA|TRBV28|TRBJ2-1
CASWGGQDLYNEQFF
>NA|TRBV25-1|TRBJ1-1
CASSDYGGDTEAFF
>NA|TRBV9|TRBJ1-2
CASSGGNYGYTF
>NA|TRBV4-3|TRBJ2-1
CASSPIAGPNEQFF
>NA|TRBV29-1|TRBJ1-1
CSALLQGAEAFF
>NA|TRBV10-3|TRBJ1-2
CAISEDQGDYGYTF
>NA|TRBV29-1|TRBJ2-3
CSVEDPLAAGVTDTQYF
>NA|TRBV27|TRBJ2-2
CASSLWGAQRELFF
>NA|TRBV5-1|TRBJ2-7
CASSAYGTPSPEQYF
>medium-sized|TRBV5-1|TRBJ1-1
CASSLVAGNTEAFF
>NA|TRBV15|TRBJ2-7
CATSSVGYEQYF
>NA|TRBV12-3/TRBV12-4|TRBJ2-1
CASSLGVRGWNEQFF
>NA|TRBV20-1|TRBJ1-1
CSALFGEVTEAFF
>NA|TRBV15|TRBJ2-7
CATSRVSPVNEQYF
>NA|TRBV3-1|TRBJ2-3
CASSQPGRGWDTDTQYF
>NA|TRBV29-1|TRBJ2-1
CSVEADSPEQFF
>NA|TRBV7-9|TRBJ2-5
CASSLYQETQYF
>NA|TRBV3-1|TRBJ2-1
CASSHTAPGSSYNEQFF
>NA|TRBV29-1|TRBJ1-1
CSVPIGERTFF
>NA|TRBV7-9|TRBJ2-1
CASSLSLNSYNEQFF
>NA|TRBV12-3/TRBV12-4|TRBJ1-5
CASSLGHARNQPQHF
>NA|TRBV12-3/TRBV12-4|TRBJ2-7
CASSPQRYEQYF
>NA|TRBV9|TRBJ1-5
CASSGAGLNQPQHF
>NA|TRBV12-3/TRBV12-4|TRBJ2-1
CASSRGQGALHEQFF
>NA|TRBV27|TRBJ1-2
CASSFARDSGYTF